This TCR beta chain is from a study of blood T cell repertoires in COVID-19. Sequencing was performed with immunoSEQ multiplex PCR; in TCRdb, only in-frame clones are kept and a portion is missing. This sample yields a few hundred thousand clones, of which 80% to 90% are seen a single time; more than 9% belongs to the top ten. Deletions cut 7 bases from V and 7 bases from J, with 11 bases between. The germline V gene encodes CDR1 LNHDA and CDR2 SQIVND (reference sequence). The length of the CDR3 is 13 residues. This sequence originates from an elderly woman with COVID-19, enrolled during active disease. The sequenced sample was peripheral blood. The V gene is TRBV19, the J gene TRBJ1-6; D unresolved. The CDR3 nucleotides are TGTGCCAGTATGGAACAGTACAATTCACCCCTCCACTTT. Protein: CASMEQYNSPLHF.